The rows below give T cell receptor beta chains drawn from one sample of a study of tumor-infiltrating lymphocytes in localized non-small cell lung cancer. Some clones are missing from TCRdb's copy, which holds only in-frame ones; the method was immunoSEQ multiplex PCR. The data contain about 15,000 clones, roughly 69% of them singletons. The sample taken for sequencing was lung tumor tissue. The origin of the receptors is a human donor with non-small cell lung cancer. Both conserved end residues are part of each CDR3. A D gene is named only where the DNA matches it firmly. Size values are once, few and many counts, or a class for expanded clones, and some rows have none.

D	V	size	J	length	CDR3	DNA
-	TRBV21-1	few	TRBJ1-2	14	CASSNGTEVYGYTF	TGTGCCAGCAGCAACGGGACAGAGGTCTATGGCTACACCTTC
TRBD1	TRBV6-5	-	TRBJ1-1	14	CASSSTGANTEAFF	TGTGCCAGCAGTAGCACAGGGGCGAACACTGAAGCTTTCTTT
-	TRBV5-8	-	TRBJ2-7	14	CASSLGPGVYEQYF	TGTGCCAGCAGCTTGGGTCCGGGGGTCTACGAGCAGTACTTC
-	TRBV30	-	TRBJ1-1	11	CAWSLGAAAFF	TGTGCCTGGAGTCTGGGGGCGGCAGCTTTCTTT
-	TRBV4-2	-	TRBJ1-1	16	CASSQDIGPMNTEAFF	TGTGCCAGCAGCCAAGATATTGGACCCATGAACACTGAAGCTTTCTTT
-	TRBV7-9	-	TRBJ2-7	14	CASSLSLGTYEQYF	TGTGCCAGCAGCTTATCACTGGGCACCTACGAGCAGTACTTC
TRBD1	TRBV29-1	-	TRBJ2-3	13	CSALTGAIDTQYF	TGCAGCGCCCTAACAGGGGCGATAGATACGCAGTATTTT
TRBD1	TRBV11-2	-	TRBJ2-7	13	CASSQPTGVEQYF	TGTGCCAGCAGCCAACCCACAGGGGTCGAGCAGTACTTC
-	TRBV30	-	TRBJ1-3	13	CAWSFGAGNTIYF	TGTGCCTGGAGTTTTGGGGCAGGAAACACCATATATTTT
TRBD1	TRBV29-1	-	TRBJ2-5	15	CSVEGQTGVQETQYF	TGCAGCGTTGAAGGACAAACAGGGGTCCAAGAGACCCAGTACTTC
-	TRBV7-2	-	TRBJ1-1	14	CASSPPRPVTEAFF	TGTGCCAGCAGCCCCCCTAGGCCAGTCACTGAAGCTTTCTTT
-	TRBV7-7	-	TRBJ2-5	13	CASSLDSQETQYF	TGTGCTAGCAGCTTGGACAGCCAAGAGACCCAGTACTTC
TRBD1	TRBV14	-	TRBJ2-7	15	CASSQRQGLSYEQYF	TGTGCCAGCAGCCAAAGACAGGGCCTCTCCTACGAGCAGTACTTC
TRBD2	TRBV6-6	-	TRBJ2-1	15	CASSYSGREYNEQFF	TGTGCCAGCAGTTACTCGGGGCGGGAGTACAATGAGCAGTTCTTC
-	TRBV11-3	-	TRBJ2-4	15	CASSFDIGRGDIQYF	TGTGCCAGCAGCTTTGACATTGGCAGGGGCGACATTCAGTACTTC
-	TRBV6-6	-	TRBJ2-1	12	CASTDFSREQFF	TGTGCCAGCACGGACTTCTCAAGGGAGCAGTTCTTC
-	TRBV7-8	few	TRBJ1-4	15	CASSLALRVGEKLFF	TGTGCCAGCAGCTTAGCCCTAAGGGTTGGCGAAAAACTGTTTTTT
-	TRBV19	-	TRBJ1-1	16	CASSPPPGMGYTEAFF	TGTGCCAGTAGTCCCCCCCCCGGAATGGGGTACACTGAAGCTTTCTTT
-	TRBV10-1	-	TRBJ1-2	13	CASCGRPCYGYTF	TGCGCCAGCTGCGGACGGCCATGCTATGGCTACACCTTC
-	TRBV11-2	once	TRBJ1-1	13	CASSFIMNTEAFF	TGTGCCAGCAGCTTTATCATGAACACTGAAGCTTTCTTT
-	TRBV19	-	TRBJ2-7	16	CASSDPTDLVSYEQYF	TGTGCCAGTAGTGACCCAACCGACCTTGTCTCCTACGAGCAGTACTTC
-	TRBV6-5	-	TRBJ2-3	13	CASRPRGTDTQYF	TGTGCCAGCAGGCCTCGGGGAACAGATACGCAGTATTTT
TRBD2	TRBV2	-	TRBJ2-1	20	CASSSSTGTSVPTGYNEQFF	TGTGCCAGCAGTTCATCGACCGGGACTAGTGTACCAACAGGTTACAATGAGCAGTTCTTC
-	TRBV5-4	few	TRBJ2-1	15	CASSRRGGSYNEQFF	TGTGCCAGCAGCCGGAGAGGGGGCTCCTACAATGAGCAGTTCTTC
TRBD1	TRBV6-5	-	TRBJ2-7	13	CASSDRGRDEQYF	TGTGCCAGCAGTGACAGGGGGCGGGACGAGCAGTACTTC